This T cell receptor (beta chain) comes out of a study of T-cell memory formation after mild COVID-19. Sample barcodes and UMIs were carried by the TCR alpha and TCR beta cDNA libraries that 5'RACE generated with constant-segment primers. TCRdb ran MiXCR on the 5' RACE reads and lists one entry per CDR3 protein. This sample carries a few hundred thousand distinct CDR3 sequences, more than 20% of them seen once, and the ten largest clones take about 12%. The V end was cut by 6 bases, the J end by 0 bases, with 9 bases between. Germline V gene lookup returns CDR1 SQVTM and CDR2 ANQGSEA. This CDR3 has 13 amino acids. Whole-study results and caveats: Clones contracting over day 15 to 85 were CD4/CD8 balanced, with later expanders leaning CD4+. The appearance of some responding clones in pre-infection memory suggested that cross-reactive memory joined.

Comments on this clonotype: The antigen is not known.

Source material: PBMCs or a T cell subset sorted from them (not recorded which). The chain is built from TRBV29-1 and TRBJ1-5; possible D gene TRBD1, 5 bases. This clonotype was obtained from an adult woman who had mild COVID-19 (a few samples of this study predate the infection). Cell type and time point are not known. The CDR3 nucleotides read TGCAGCGTGTTGACAGATAGCAATCAGCCCCAGCATTTT. This gives the protein CSVLTDSNQPQHF.